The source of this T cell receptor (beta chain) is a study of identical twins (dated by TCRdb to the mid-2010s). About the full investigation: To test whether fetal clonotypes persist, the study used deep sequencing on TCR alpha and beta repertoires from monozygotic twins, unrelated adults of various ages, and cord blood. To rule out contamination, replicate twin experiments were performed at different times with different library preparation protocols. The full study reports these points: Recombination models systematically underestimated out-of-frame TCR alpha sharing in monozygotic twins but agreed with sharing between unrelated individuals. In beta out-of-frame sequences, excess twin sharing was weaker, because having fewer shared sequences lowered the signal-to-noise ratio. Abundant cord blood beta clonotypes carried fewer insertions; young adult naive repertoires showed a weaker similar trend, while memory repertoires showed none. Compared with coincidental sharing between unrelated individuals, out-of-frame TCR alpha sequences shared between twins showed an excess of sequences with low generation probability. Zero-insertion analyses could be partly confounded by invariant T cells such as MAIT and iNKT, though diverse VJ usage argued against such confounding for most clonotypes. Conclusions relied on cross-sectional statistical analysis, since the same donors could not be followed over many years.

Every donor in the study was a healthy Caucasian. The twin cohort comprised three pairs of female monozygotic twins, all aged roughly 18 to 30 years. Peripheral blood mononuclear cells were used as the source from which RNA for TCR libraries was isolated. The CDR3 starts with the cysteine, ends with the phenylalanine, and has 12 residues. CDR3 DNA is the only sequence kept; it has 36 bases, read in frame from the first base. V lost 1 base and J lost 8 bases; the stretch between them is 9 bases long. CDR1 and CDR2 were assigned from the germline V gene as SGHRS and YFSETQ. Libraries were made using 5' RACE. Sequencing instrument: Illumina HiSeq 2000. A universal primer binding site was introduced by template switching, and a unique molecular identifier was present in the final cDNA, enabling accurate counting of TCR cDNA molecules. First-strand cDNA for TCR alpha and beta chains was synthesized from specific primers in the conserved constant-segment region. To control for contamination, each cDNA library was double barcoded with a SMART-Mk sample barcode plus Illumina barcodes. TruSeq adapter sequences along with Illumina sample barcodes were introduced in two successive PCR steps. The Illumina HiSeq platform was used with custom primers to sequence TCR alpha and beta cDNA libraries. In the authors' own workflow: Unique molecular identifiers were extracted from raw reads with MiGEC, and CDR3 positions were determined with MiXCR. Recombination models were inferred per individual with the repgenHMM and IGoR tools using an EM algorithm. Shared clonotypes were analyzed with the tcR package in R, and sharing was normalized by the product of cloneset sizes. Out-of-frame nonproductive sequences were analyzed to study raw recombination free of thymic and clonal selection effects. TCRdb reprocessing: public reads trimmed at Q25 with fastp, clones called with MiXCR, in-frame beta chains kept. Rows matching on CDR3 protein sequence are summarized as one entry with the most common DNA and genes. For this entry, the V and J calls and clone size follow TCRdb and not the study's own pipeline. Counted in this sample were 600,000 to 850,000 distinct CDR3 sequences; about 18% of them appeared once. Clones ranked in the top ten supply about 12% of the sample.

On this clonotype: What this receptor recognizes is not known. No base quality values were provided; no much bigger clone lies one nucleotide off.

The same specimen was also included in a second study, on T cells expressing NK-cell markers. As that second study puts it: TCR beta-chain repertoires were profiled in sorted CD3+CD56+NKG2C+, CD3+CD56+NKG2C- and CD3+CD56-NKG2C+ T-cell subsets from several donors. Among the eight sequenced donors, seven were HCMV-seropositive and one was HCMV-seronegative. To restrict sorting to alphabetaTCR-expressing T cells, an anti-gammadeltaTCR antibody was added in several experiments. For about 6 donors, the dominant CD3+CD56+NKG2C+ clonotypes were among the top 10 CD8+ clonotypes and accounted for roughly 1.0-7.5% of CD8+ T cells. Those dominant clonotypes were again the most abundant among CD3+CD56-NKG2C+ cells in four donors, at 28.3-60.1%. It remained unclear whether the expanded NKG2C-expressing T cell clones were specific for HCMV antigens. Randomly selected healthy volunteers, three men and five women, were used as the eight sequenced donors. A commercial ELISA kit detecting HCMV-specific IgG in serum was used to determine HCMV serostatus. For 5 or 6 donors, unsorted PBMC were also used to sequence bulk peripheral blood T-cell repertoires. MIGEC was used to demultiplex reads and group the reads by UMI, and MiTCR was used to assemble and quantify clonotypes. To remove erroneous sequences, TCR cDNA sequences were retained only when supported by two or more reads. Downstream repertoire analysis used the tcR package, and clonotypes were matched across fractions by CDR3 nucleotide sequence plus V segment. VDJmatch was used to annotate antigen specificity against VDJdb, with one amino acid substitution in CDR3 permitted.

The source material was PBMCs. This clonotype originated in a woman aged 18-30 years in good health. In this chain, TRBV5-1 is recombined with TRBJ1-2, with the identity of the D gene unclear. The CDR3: CASSLNRAGYTF. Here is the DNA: TGCGCCAGCAGCTTGAATAGGGCGGGCTACACCTTC.